These T cell receptor beta chains were read from a single sample in a study of high-grade serous ovarian cancer treatment subgroups. Assay used: immunoSEQ multiplex PCR; TCRdb lists only in-frame clones, some missing. Among roughly 7,700 clones listed, approximately 78% were seen once. Sequenced input: tumor tissue. The receptors stem from a human donor with high-grade serous ovarian cancer. The CDR3 runs from the conserved cysteine through the conserved F or W. Fields, in order: V gene, clone size, J gene, CDR3 protein. Only part of the rows carry a size: once, few, many, or a class if the clone is expanded.

v_gene: TRBV27
abundance: .
j_gene: TRBJ2-5
CDR3aa: CASGPKGGRTQYF

v_gene: TRBV6-1
abundance: .
j_gene: TRBJ1-3
CDR3aa: CASGGGSGNTIYF

v_gene: TRBV7-2
abundance: .
j_gene: TRBJ1-5
CDR3aa: CASSFRGHQPQHF

v_gene: TRBV19
abundance: few
j_gene: TRBJ1-1
CDR3aa: CASRDRAGNTEAFF

v_gene: TRBV19
abundance: .
j_gene: TRBJ1-5
CDR3aa: CASSISPGLEPQHF

v_gene: TRBV6-5
abundance: .
j_gene: TRBJ2-1
CDR3aa: CASSYSGNGQFF

v_gene: TRBV6-5
abundance: few
j_gene: TRBJ1-2
CDR3aa: CASSSSDRPQYGYTF

v_gene: TRBV5-4
abundance: .
j_gene: TRBJ2-5
CDR3aa: CASSSPSPSAGGGETQYF

v_gene: TRBV21-1
abundance: .
j_gene: TRBJ2-3
CDR3aa: CASSRDQRTDTQYF

v_gene: TRBV2
abundance: .
j_gene: TRBJ2-1
CDR3aa: CASSEIGTSGHEQFF

v_gene: TRBV6-6
abundance: .
j_gene: TRBJ2-2
CDR3aa: CASRIGGTGELFF

v_gene: TRBV28
abundance: .
j_gene: TRBJ1-5
CDR3aa: CASSLLDSPQHF

v_gene: TRBV4-1
abundance: once
j_gene: TRBJ1-4
CDR3aa: CASSQDGTVNEKLFF

v_gene: TRBV5-6
abundance: once
j_gene: TRBJ2-7
CDR3aa: CASSPARGLDSYEQYF

v_gene: TRBV4-3
abundance: few
j_gene: TRBJ2-1
CDR3aa: CASSQDLADEQFF

v_gene: TRBV19
abundance: .
j_gene: TRBJ2-2
CDR3aa: CASSMAGRTGELFF

v_gene: TRBV2
abundance: few
j_gene: TRBJ1-1
CDR3aa: CASSEATAYTEAFF

v_gene: TRBV5-5
abundance: .
j_gene: TRBJ1-1
CDR3aa: CASSLAGRNTEAFF

v_gene: TRBV7-2
abundance: .
j_gene: TRBJ2-7
CDR3aa: CASSLGGRSKTYEQYF

v_gene: TRBV30
abundance: .
j_gene: TRBJ2-7
CDR3aa: CAWTTGWSEQYF

v_gene: TRBV6-5
abundance: .
j_gene: TRBJ2-3
CDR3aa: CASSVGLTDTQYF

v_gene: TRBV7-3
abundance: .
j_gene: TRBJ2-7
CDR3aa: CASSLMGSSYEQYF

v_gene: TRBV6-5
abundance: .
j_gene: TRBJ2-5
CDR3aa: CASRVGETQYF

v_gene: TRBV5-1
abundance: .
j_gene: TRBJ2-1
CDR3aa: CASSWGATSGKFF

v_gene: TRBV29-1
abundance: .
j_gene: TRBJ2-1
CDR3aa: CSFGRVVGNEQFF

v_gene: TRBV7-3
abundance: .
j_gene: TRBJ2-1
CDR3aa: CASSSSGLAYVYDEQFF

v_gene: TRBV5-4
abundance: .
j_gene: TRBJ2-5
CDR3aa: CASSLSGTQETQYF

v_gene: TRBV4-2
abundance: few
j_gene: TRBJ1-4
CDR3aa: CASSQDKYNEKLFF

v_gene: TRBV15
abundance: .
j_gene: .
CDR3aa: CATSGATTGDYEQYF

v_gene: TRBV13
abundance: few
j_gene: TRBJ1-1
CDR3aa: CASSPEDRDTEAFF

v_gene: TRBV6-6
abundance: .
j_gene: TRBJ1-5
CDR3aa: CASSYGGGRDNQPQHF

v_gene: TRBV28
abundance: .
j_gene: TRBJ2-2
CDR3aa: CASSSSGQLAGELFF

v_gene: TRBV6-5
abundance: .
j_gene: TRBJ2-1
CDR3aa: CASTLAGPGYNEQFF

v_gene: TRBV11-2
abundance: .
j_gene: TRBJ2-7
CDR3aa: CASSLRLAGVEQYF

v_gene: TRBV7-8
abundance: .
j_gene: TRBJ1-4
CDR3aa: CASTPLNRGGEKLFF

v_gene: TRBV27
abundance: .
j_gene: TRBJ1-2
CDR3aa: CASSLGQTGGRIRAYGYTF

v_gene: TRBV30
abundance: few
j_gene: TRBJ1-5
CDR3aa: CAWSGRGRGNQPQHF

v_gene: TRBV9
abundance: .
j_gene: TRBJ2-7
CDR3aa: CASSTGFSYEQYF

v_gene: TRBV6-5
abundance: .
j_gene: .
CDR3aa: CASSPKGQYYEQYF

v_gene: TRBV9
abundance: .
j_gene: TRBJ2-5
CDR3aa: CASSVAEGRGWTHF